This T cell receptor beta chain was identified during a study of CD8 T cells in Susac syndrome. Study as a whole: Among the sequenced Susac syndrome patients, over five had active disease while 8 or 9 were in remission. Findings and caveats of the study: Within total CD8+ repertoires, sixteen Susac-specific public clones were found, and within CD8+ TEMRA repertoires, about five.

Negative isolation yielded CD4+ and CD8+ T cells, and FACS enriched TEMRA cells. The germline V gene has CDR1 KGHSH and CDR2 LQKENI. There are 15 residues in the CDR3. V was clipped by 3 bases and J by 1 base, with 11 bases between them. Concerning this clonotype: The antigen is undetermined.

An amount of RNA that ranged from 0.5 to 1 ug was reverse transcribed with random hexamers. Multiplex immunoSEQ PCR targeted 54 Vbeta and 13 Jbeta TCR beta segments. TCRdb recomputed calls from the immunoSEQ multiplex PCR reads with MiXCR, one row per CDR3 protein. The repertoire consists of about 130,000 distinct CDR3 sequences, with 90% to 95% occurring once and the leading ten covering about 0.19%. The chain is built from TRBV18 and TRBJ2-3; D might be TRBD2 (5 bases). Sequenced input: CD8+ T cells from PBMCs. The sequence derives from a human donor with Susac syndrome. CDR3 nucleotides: TGTGCCAGCTCACCGAGGGATACTGGCACAGATACGCAGTATTTT. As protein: CASSPRDTGTDTQYF.